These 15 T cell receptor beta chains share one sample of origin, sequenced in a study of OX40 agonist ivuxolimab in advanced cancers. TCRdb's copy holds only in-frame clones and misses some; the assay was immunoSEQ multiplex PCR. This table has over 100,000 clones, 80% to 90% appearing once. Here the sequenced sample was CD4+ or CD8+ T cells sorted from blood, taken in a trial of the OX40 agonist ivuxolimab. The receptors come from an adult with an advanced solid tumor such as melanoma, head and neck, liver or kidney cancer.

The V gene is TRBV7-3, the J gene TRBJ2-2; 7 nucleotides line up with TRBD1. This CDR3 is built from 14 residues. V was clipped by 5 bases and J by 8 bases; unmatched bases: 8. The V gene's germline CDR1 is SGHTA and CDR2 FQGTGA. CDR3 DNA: TGTGCCAGCAGCCTTCAAAGGGGACAGGGGGAGCTGTTTTTT. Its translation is CASSLQRGQGELFF.

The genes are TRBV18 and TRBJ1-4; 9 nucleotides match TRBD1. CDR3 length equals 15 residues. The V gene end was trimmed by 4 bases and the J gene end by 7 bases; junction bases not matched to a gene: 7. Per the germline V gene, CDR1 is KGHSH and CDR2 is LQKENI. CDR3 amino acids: CASSLETGGSEKLFF. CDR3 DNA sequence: TGTGCCAGCTCACTGGAGACAGGGGGGAGTGAAAAACTGTTTTTT. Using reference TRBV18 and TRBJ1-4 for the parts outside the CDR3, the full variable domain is NAGVMQNPRHLVRRRGQEARLRCSPMKGHSHVYWYRQLPEEGLKFMVYLQKENIIDESGMPKERFSAEFPKEGPSILRIQQVVRGDSAAYFCASSLETGGSEKLFFGSGTQLSVL.

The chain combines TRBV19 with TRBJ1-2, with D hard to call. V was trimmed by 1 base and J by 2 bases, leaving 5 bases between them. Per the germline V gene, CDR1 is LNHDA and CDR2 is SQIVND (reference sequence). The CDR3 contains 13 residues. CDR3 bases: TGTGCCAGTAGTATAGTATTAAACTATGGCTACACCTTC. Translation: CASSIVLNYGYTF.

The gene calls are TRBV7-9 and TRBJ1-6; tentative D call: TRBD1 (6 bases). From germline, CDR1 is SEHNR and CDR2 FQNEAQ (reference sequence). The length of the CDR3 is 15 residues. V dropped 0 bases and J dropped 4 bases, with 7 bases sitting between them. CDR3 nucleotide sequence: TGTGCCAGCAGCTTAGCAACAGGGTATAATTCACCCCTCCACTTT. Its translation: CASSLATGYNSPLHF.

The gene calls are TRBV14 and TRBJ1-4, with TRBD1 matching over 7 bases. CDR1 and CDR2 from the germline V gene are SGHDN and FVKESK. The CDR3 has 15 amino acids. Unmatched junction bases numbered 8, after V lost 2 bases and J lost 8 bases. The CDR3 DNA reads TGTGCCAGCAGCCAACACGGACAGGTGGGAGAAAAACTGTTTTTT. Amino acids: CASSQHGQVGEKLFF.

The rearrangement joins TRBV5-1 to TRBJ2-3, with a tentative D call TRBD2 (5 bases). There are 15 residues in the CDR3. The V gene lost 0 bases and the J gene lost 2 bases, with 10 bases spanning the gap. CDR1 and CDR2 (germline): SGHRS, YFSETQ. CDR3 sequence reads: CASSLGTLVTDTQYF. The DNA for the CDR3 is TGCGCCAGCAGCTTGGGCACACTAGTCACAGATACGCAGTATTTT.

CDR3 amino acids: CASSTMGRQTNEKLFF. The CDR3 nucleotides read TGTGCCAGCAGCACCATGGGGAGACAGACTAATGAAAAACTGTTTTTT. The chain recombines TRBV7-2 with TRBJ1-4; a possible D gene is TRBD1 (5 bases). The V gene's germline CDR1 is SGHTA and CDR2 FQGNSA. Trimming cost V 5 bases and J 2 bases, with 15 bases left between them. This CDR3 has 16 amino acids.

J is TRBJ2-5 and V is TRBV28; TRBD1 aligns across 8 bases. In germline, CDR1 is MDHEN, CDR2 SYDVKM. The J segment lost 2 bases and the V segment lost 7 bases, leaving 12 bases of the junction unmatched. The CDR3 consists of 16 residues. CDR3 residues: CASTPRTGRRQETQYF. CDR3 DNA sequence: TGTGCCAGCACCCCGCGGACAGGGCGAAGACAAGAGACCCAGTACTTC.

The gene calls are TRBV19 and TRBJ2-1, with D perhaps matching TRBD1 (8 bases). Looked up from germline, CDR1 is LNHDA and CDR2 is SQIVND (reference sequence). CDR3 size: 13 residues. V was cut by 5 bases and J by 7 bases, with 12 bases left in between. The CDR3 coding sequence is TGTGCCAGTAGTGACAGGGGAGGGAATGAGCAGTTCTTC. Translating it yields CASSDRGGNEQFF.

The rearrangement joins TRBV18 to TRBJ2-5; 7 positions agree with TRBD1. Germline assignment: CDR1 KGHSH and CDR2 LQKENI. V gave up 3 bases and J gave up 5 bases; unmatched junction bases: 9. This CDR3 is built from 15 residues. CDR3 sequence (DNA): TGTGCCAGCTCACCGGGGACAGTCCAAGGGGAGACCCAGTACTTC. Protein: CASSPGTVQGETQYF.

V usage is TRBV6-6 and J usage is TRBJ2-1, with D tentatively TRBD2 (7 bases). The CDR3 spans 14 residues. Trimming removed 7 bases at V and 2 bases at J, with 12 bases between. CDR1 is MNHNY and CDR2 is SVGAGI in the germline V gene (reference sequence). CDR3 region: CASKGGGTYNEQFF. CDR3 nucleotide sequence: TGTGCCAGCAAGGGGGGGGGCACCTACAATGAGCAGTTCTTC.

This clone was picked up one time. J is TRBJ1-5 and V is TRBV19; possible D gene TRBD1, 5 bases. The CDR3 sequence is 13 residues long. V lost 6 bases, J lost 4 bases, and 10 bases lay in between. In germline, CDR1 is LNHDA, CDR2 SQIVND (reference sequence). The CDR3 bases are TGTGCCAGTAGAACAGGTTTAAATCAGCCCCAGCATTTT. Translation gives CASRTGLNQPQHF.

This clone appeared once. The CDR3 DNA reads TGTGCCAGCAGCTTGGGGCCTTCTAACTATGGCTACACCTTC. Its translation is CASSLGPSNYGYTF. The chain employs TRBV7-2 and TRBJ1-2, with D perhaps TRBD1 (5 bases). Per germline, CDR1 SGHTA and CDR2 FQGNSA. V was clipped by 3 bases and J by 0 bases, with 8 bases between them. CDR3 length: 14 amino acids.

Written as DNA, the CDR3 is TGTGCCAGTAGTCCATCGACCAGCGCCAACGGGGAGACCCAGTACTTC. Encoded protein: CASSPSTSANGETQYF. The chain carries TRBV19 and TRBJ2-5; no firm D call. V lost 5 bases, J lost 5 bases, and 21 bases lay in between. The CDR3 length is 16 residues. From germline, CDR1 is LNHDA and CDR2 SQIVND (reference sequence).

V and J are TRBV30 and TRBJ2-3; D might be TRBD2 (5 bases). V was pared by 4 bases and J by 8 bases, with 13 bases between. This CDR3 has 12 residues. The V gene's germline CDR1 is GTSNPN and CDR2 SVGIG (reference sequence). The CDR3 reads CAWTPRGATQYF. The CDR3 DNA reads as TGTGCCTGGACACCCCGGGGAGCTACGCAGTATTTT.